In its sample, the clone carrying this TCR beta chain was seen many times. Its antigen is currently unknown. TCRdb used MiXCR to reprocess the 5' RACE reads, holding one entry per CDR3 protein. The sample records 5,800 or so distinct CDR3 sequences, around 15% being singletons. The sample originates from a study of spatial heterogeneity in lung cancer. Time point specified: sample taken at primary tumor resection. Samples came from 70 to 80 TRACERx patients with untreated early-stage lung cancer. Frozen PBMC, nontumor lung or tumor provided whole RNA, which was sequenced unsorted. The CDR3 extends over 15 amino acids. V gave up 5 bases and J gave up 4 bases; unmatched junction bases: 11. The germline V gene has CDR1 MNHEY and CDR2 SVGEGT. General study results and limits: Intratumoral expanded alpha and beta TCR counts were found to track tumor mutation counts.

The rearrangement uses TRBV6-2 or TRBV6-3 and TRBJ2-7, with 7 bases that match TRBD2. The specimen comprised lung tumor tissue, sampled at surgery. The origin of this receptor is a female donor with early-stage non-small cell lung cancer. CDR3 DNA sequence: TGTGCCAGCAGTCTTGAATCGGGCGGGAGTTACGAGCAGTACTTC. Its protein is CASSLESGGSYEQYF.